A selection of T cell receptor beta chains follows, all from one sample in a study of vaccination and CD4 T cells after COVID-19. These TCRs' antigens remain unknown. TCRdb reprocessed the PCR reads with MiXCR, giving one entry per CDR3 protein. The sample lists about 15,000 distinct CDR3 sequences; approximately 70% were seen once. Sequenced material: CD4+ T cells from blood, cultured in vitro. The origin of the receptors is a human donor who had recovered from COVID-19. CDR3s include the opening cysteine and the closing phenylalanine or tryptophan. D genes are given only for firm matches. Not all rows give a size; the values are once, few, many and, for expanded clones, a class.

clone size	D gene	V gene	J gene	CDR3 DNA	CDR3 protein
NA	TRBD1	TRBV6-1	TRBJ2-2	TGTGCCAGCACCGAACCCGGGACAGGGGGCTCCGGGGAGCTGTTTTTT	CASTEPGTGGSGELFF
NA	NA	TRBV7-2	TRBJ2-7	TGTGCCAGCAGCTTAGGAGCTAGCGAGTACGAGCAGTACTTC	CASSLGASEYEQYF
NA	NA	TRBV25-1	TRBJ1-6	TGTGCCAGCAGTTCCCCCTGGGGCGCGAACAATTCACCCCTCCACTTT	CASSSPWGANNSPLHF
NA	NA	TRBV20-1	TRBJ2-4	TGCAGTGCTAGTGTAAGGAGTCTCTTCTACATTCAGTACTTC	CSASVRSLFYIQYF
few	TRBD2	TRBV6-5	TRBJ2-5	TGTGCCAGCAGTTACTCCTTTACGGGAGGGCAAGAGACCCAGTACTTC	CASSYSFTGGQETQYF
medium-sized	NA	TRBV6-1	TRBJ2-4	TGTGCCATCAAGGGTACCTTAGCCAAAAACATTCAGTACTTC	CAIKGTLAKNIQYF
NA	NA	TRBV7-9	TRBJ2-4	TGTGCCAGCAGCCCCCCCGGGATTCAGTACTTC	CASSPPGIQYF
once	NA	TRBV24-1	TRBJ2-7	TGTGCCACCAGTGTCGGCTCCCATGGGCTCCGGGACGAGCAGTACTTC	CATSVGSHGLRDEQYF
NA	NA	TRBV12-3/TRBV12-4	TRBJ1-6	TGTGCCAGCAGTAATGGAGACAGGCGCTATAATTCACCCCTCCACTTT	CASSNGDRRYNSPLHF
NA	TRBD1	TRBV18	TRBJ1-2	TGTGCCAGCTCACCGACCCCGTCCGGGACAGGGGGCCCGGGCTACACCTTC	CASSPTPSGTGGPGYTF
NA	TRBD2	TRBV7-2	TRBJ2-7	TGTGCCAGCAGCTTATTGGGACTAGCTGACGAGCAGTACTTC	CASSLLGLADEQYF
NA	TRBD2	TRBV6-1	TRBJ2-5	TGTGCCAGCAGTGGGGGGGGAGTTGGAGAGACCCAGTACTTC	CASSGGGVGETQYF
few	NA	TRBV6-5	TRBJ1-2	TGTGCCAGCAGTTACTCCGGGGGGTCGGGCTATGGCTACACCTTC	CASSYSGGSGYGYTF
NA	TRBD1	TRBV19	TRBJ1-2	TGTGCCAGTAGTCCGGACAGGGGGCGGGGCTACACCTTC	CASSPDRGRGYTF
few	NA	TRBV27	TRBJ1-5	TGTGCCAGCAGTTTTTCCGGGGCCTACAATCAGCCCCAGCATTTT	CASSFSGAYNQPQHF
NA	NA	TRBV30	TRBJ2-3	TGTGCCTGGAGTAGAACCGGAGATACGCAGTATTTT	CAWSRTGDTQYF
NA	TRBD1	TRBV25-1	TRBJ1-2	TGTGCCAGCAGTGATTGGCGGACAGGGTTTGGATATGGCTACACCTTC	CASSDWRTGFGYGYTF
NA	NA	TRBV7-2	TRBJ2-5	TGTGCCAGCAGCTCGTGGGGGGCCGGAGAGACCCAGTACTTC	CASSSWGAGETQYF
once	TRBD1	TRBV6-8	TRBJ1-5	TGTGCCAGCAGACTCCAGGGGGCGAGCAATCAGCCCCAGCATTTT	CASRLQGASNQPQHF
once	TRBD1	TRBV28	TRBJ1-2	TGTGCCAGCAGTTCCCCGGACAGGGCTAAGGGCTACACCTTC	CASSSPDRAKGYTF
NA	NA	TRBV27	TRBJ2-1	TGTGCCAGCAGCCATACTAGTGTCGGCCACAATGAGCAGTTCTTC	CASSHTSVGHNEQFF
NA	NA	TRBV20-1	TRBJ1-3	TGCAGTGCTAGAGATGCGGACAGCTCTGGAAACACCATATATTTT	CSARDADSSGNTIYF
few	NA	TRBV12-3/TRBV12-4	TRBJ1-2	TGTGCCAGCAGTTCCCAGGGTATCTATGGCTACACCTTC	CASSSQGIYGYTF
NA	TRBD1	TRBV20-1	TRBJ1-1	TGCAGTGCTAGCTCAGGGGGGAAAAGAACTGAAGCTTTCTTT	CSASSGGKRTEAFF
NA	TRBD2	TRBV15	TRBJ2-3	TGTGCCACCAGCTTACCAAGCCTGGGACTAGCGGGAGGGCCGCGCACAGATACGCAGTATTTT	CATSLPSLGLAGGPRTDTQYF
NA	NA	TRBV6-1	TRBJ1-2	TGTGCCAGCAGTCCCCCGGCTGGCTACACCTTC	CASSPPAGYTF
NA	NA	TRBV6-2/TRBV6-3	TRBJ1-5	TGTGCCAGTGACAGGCACTTCAATCAGCCCCAGCATTTT	CASDRHFNQPQHF
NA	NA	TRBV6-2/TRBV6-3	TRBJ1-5	TGTGCCAGCAGTTCAGGAGTTAAGGGGTCTAATCAGCCCCAGCATTTT	CASSSGVKGSNQPQHF
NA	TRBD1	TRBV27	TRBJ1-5	TGTGCCAGCAGTTGGACAGGGAGCAATCAGCCCCAGCATTTT	CASSWTGSNQPQHF
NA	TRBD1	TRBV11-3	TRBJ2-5	TGTGCCAGCAGCGAAAGGAGGACAGGGAATAGTGAGACCCAGTACTTC	CASSERRTGNSETQYF
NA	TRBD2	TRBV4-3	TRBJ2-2	TGCGCCAGCAGCCAAGCTGACAGTTCTAGCGGGAGGGGAACCGGGGAGCTGTTTTTT	CASSQADSSSGRGTGELFF
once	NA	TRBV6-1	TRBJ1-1	TGTGCCAGCAGTGAATTTGGTGGCTACCTAGAAGCTTTCTTT	CASSEFGGYLEAFF
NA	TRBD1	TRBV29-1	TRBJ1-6	TGCAGCGTCTCCGACAGGGGAACTAATTCACCCCTCCACTTT	CSVSDRGTNSPLHF
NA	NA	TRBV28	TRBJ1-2	TGTGCCAGCAGCAACGACCTAGGCGATGGCTACACCTTC	CASSNDLGDGYTF
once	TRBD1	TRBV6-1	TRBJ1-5	TGTGCCAGTACTGGGACAGGGAATCAGCCCCAGCATTTT	CASTGTGNQPQHF
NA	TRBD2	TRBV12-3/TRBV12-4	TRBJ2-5	TGTGCCAGCCGGGTCGAACTAGCGGGACAAGAGACCCAGTACTTC	CASRVELAGQETQYF
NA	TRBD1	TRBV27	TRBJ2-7	TGTGCCAGCAGTGGGGGACAGGGAATCTCCTACGAGCAGTACTTC	CASSGGQGISYEQYF